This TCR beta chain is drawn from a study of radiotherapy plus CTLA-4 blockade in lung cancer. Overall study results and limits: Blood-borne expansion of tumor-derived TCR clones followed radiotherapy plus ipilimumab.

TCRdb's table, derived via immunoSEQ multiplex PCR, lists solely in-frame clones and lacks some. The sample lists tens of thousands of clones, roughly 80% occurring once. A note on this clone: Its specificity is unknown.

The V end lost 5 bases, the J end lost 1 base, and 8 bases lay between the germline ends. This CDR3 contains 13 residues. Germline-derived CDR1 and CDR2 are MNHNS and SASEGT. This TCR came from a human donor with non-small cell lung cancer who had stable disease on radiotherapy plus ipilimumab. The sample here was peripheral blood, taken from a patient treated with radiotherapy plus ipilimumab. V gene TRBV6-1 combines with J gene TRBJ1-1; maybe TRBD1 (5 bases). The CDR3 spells CASSFGQNTEAFF. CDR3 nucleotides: TGTGCCAGCAGTTTCGGACAGAACACTGAAGCTTTCTTT.